The 30 T cell receptor beta chains below all came from one sample that was sequenced in a study of CD8 T cells in Susac syndrome. It was with random hexamers that roughly 0.5 to 1 ug RNA was reverse transcribed. TCRdb re-analysed the immunoSEQ multiplex PCR reads in MiXCR, keeping a single row per CDR3 protein. The data contain about 94,000 distinct CDR3 sequences, about 93% of them singletons. Material: CD4+ T cells from PBMCs. The source is a human donor with Susac syndrome.

The chain is built from TRBV13 and TRBJ2-7, with 8 bases fitting TRBD1. This CDR3 is built from 13 residues. V lost 1 base and J lost 5; bases outside the gene matches: 1. Germline values: CDR1 PRHDT, CDR2 FYEKMQ (reference sequence). CDR3 sequence reads: CASSLAGGDEQYF. In DNA, the CDR3 is TGTGCCAGCAGCTTAGCAGGGGGCGACGAGCAGTACTTC.

This sequence joins TRBV6-5 and TRBJ1-2, with TRBD1 as a possible D gene (5 bases). CDR1 and CDR2 from the germline V gene are MNHEY and SVGAGI. Trimming took 5 bases from V and 2 from J, leaving 12 bases between them. The CDR3 consists of 14 residues. The CDR3 DNA reads TGTGCCAGCAGTGGAGGGGTAGCGAACTATGGCTACACCTTC. Amino acids: CASSGGVANYGYTF.

V is TRBV12-3 or TRBV12-4 and J is TRBJ1-5; no clear D. CDR3 size: 15 residues. Deletions cut 6 bases from V and 6 bases from J, with 18 bases between. The DNA for the CDR3 is TGTGCCAGCAGCTTGTATGGGGAGGCGAGTCAGCCCCAGCATTTT. As protein: CASSLYGEASQPQHF.

This chain uses TRBV20-1 with TRBJ1-6; TRBD1 might be the D (5 bases). Germline V gene lookup returns CDR1 DFQATT and CDR2 SNEGSKA (reference sequence). The CDR3 is made up of 12 amino acids. Between the trimmed V and J ends, which lost 5 bases and 10 bases, there was a span of 12 bases. CDR3 DNA sequence: TGCAGTGCTCTGGACATCGCCTCACCCCTCCACTTT. Translation: CSALDIASPLHF.

The J gene is TRBJ2-2, the V gene TRBV20-1, with D perhaps TRBD2 (5 bases). The germline V gene encodes CDR1 DFQATT and CDR2 SNEGSKA (reference sequence). This CDR3 has 14 amino acids. Deletions cut 6 bases from V and 7 bases from J, with 18 bases between. The DNA of the CDR3 is TGCAGTGCCCCGTCGGAGAGGGTTAGCGGGGAGCTGTTTTTT. Amino acid sequence: CSAPSERVSGELFF.

CDR3 DNA sequence: TGTGCCAGCAAGGGGTCGGGTGAAAAACTGTTTTTT. This translates into CASKGSGEKLFF. This rearrangement joins TRBV28 to TRBJ1-4; D may be TRBD1 (5 bases). The CDR3 spans 12 residues. Germline V gene lookup returns CDR1 MDHEN and CDR2 SYDVKM. V dropped 7 bases and J dropped 7 bases, with 10 bases sitting between them.

This sequence joins TRBV20-1 and TRBJ2-3, with TRBD1 matching 9 bases. The CDR3 spans 12 residues. V gave up 6 bases and J gave up 3 bases; unmatched junction bases: 1. The germline V gene encodes CDR1 DFQATT and CDR2 SNEGSKA (reference sequence). CDR3: CSAGTGTDTQYF. The CDR3 DNA follows: TGCAGTGCGGGGACAGGGACAGATACGCAGTATTTT.

V and J are TRBV30 and TRBJ2-5, with a possible D match to TRBD1 (5 bases). Germline V gene data show CDR1 as GTSNPN and CDR2 as SVGIG (reference sequence). Trimming pared 5 bases from V and 1 base from J, leaving 11 bases between. This CDR3 region has 13 residues. CDR3 amino acids: CAWDDSVQETQYF. The CDR3 DNA follows: TGTGCCTGGGACGACAGTGTCCAAGAGACCCAGTACTTC.

V is TRBV6-2 or TRBV6-3 and J is TRBJ2-4; either TRBD1 or TRBD2 may fit D (5 bases each). Trimming stripped 7 bases from V and 6 bases from J, with 10 bases between. This CDR3 is built from 12 residues. CDR1 MNHEY and CDR2 SVGEGT come from the germline V gene. The DNA of the CDR3 is TGTGCCAGCAACTTCGGGACAAACATTCAGTACTTC. Protein sequence: CASNFGTNIQYF.

This clonotype came up once. CDR3 sequence: CSARGGSNYGYTF. For the CDR3, the DNA is TGCAGTGCTAGAGGAGGGTCCAACTATGGCTACACCTTC. The chain has TRBV20-1 and TRBJ1-2; D remains ambiguous. Trimming pared 1 base from V and 2 bases from J, leaving 8 bases between. The CDR3 consists of 13 residues. CDR1 and CDR2 from the germline V gene are DFQATT and SNEGSKA (reference sequence).

The chain couples TRBV3-1 to TRBJ2-7, with D possibly TRBD1 on 6 matching bases. The CDR3 has 13 residues. V was pared by 0 bases and J by 3 bases, with 6 bases between. Germline V gene sequence: CDR1 LGHDT, CDR2 YNNKEL (reference sequence). The CDR3 reads CASSQEQGYEQYF. DNA of the CDR3: TGTGCCAGCAGCCAAGAACAGGGCTACGAGCAGTACTTC.

This chain uses TRBV2 with TRBJ2-5; D not certain. Trimming took 5 bases from V and 5 from J, leaving 9 bases between them. The V gene's germline CDR1 is SNHLY and CDR2 FYNNEI. This CDR3 comprises 12 residues. This CDR3 is CASSYTEETQYF. The CDR3 bases are TGTGCCAGCAGTTACACGGAGGAGACCCAGTACTTC.

This clonotype was picked up one time. V is TRBV19 and J is TRBJ1-6, with D possibly being TRBD1 (5 bases). Germline-derived CDR1 and CDR2 are LNHDA and SQIVND (reference sequence). V lost 2 bases and J lost 14, with 13 bases in between. The CDR3 extends over 13 amino acids. CDR3 protein: CASSISGPGTLHF. CDR3 in DNA: TGTGCCAGTAGTATATCGGGACCGGGCACCCTCCACTTT.

V gene TRBV6-1 combines with J gene TRBJ2-1; TRBD1 is a possible D gene (6 bases). This CDR3 is built from 16 residues. Trimming stripped 4 bases from V and 1 base from J, with 14 bases between. Germline lookup yields CDR1 MNHNS and CDR2 SASEGT. The CDR3 sequence is CASSGTQGRSYNEQFF. Written as DNA, the CDR3 is TGTGCCAGCAGTGGAACACAGGGACGGTCCTACAATGAGCAGTTCTTC.

V and J are TRBV7-6 and TRBJ2-1, with D possibly TRBD2 on 7 matching bases. CDR1 and CDR2 (germline): SGHVS, FNYEAQ. This CDR3 has 15 residues. Deletions cut 1 base from V and 6 bases from J, with 13 bases between. The CDR3 region is CASSLGGGSINEQFF. CDR3 bases: TGTGCCAGCAGCTTAGGGGGGGGCTCCATCAATGAGCAGTTCTTC.

A single count supports this clonotype. The chain recombines TRBV7-2 with TRBJ2-7; no firm D call. Germline V lookup: CDR1 SGHTA, CDR2 FQGNSA. V lost 1 base and J 0 bases, leaving 7 bases between the germline ends. The CDR3 extends over 14 amino acids. The CDR3 region is CASSLVVNSYEQYF. The CDR3 nucleotides read TGTGCCAGCAGCTTAGTGGTCAACTCCTACGAGCAGTACTTC.

The chain carries TRBV9 and TRBJ1-4, with 9 bases that match TRBD1. Germline V gene data show CDR1 as SGDLS and CDR2 as YYNGEE. CDR3 length: 14 residues. Unmatched junction bases numbered 5, after V lost 3 bases and J lost 8 bases. The CDR3 reads CASSDTGGWEKLFF. The DNA for the CDR3 is TGTGCCAGCAGCGACACAGGGGGCTGGGAAAAACTGTTTTTT.

The chain is built from TRBV23-1 and TRBJ1-2, with D possibly being TRBD1 (5 bases). TRBV23-1 is marked as an open reading frame, function uncertain. The CDR3 has 15 amino acids. V gave up 3 bases and J gave up 4 bases, with 15 bases separating them. CDR3: CASSHAGGLPYGYTF. CDR3 DNA: TGCGCCAGCAGTCACGCCGGGGGACTCCCCTATGGCTACACCTTC.

V and J are TRBV3-1 and TRBJ2-2; 7 bases fit TRBD2. The junction had 1 base not matched to a gene; V was cut back by 4 bases and J by 8 bases. In germline, CDR1 is LGHDT, CDR2 YNNKEL (reference sequence). The CDR3 extends over 12 amino acids. The CDR3 region is CASSLSGGELFF. CDR3 bases: TGTGCCAGCAGCCTTAGCGGGGGGGAGCTGTTTTTT.

This rearrangement joins TRBV21-1 to TRBJ1-2. TRBV21-1 is a pseudogene locus. CDR3 length equals 11 residues. The CDR3 DNA follows: TGTGCCAGCAAGGAGGAGGCCCGGTACACCTTC. Encoded protein: CASKEEARYTF.

The chain has TRBV2 and TRBJ1-5; TRBD1 might be the D (5 bases). Looked up from germline, CDR1 is SNHLY and CDR2 is FYNNEI. V gave up 3 bases and J gave up 10 bases, with 13 bases separating them. The CDR3 has 13 residues. The CDR3 region is CASSDRDFGPQHF. CDR3 DNA sequence: TGTGCCAGCAGTGACAGGGACTTTGGACCCCAGCATTTT.

The chain is built from TRBV20-1 and TRBJ2-5, with D possibly TRBD2 on 5 matching bases. The CDR3 loop spans 13 amino acids. Trimming shortened V by 3 bases and J by 10 bases, and 18 bases separated the two germline ends. Per the germline V gene, CDR1 is DFQATT and CDR2 is SNEGSKA (reference sequence). The CDR3 sequence is CSASSYALSGQYF. DNA of the CDR3: TGCAGTGCTAGCTCCTACGCCCTGAGCGGCCAGTACTTC.

The chain recombines TRBV5-1 with TRBJ1-5; no clear D. Trimming cost V 0 bases and J 5 bases, with 9 bases left between them. In germline, CDR1 is SGHRS, CDR2 YFSETQ. CDR3 size: 14 residues. DNA for the CDR3: TGCGCCAGCAGCTTGGGAGGGAAGGATCAGCCCCAGCATTTT. Encoded protein: CASSLGGKDQPQHF.

The chain links TRBV6-6 to TRBJ2-3; D is uncertain. The CDR3 loop spans 14 amino acids. V gave up 4 bases and J gave up 4 bases, with 12 bases separating them. Germline V gene sequence: CDR1 MNHNY, CDR2 SVGAGI (reference sequence). The CDR3 spells CASSLERWADTQYF. The CDR3 coding sequence is TGTGCCAGCAGTTTGGAGAGGTGGGCAGATACGCAGTATTTT.

The chain couples TRBV25-1 to TRBJ2-1; possible D gene TRBD2, 6 bases. V dropped 6 bases and J dropped 6 bases, with 15 bases sitting between them. The CDR3 length is 14 residues. CDR1 is MGHDK and CDR2 is SYGVNS in the germline V gene. The CDR3 DNA reads TGTGCCAGCAGAACTAACGGGGGTATCAATGAGCAGTTCTTC. It specifies CASRTNGGINEQFF.

The chain joins TRBV5-1 to TRBJ2-2, with TRBD1 matching over 7 bases. Unmatched junction bases numbered 3, after V lost 4 bases and J lost 0 bases. This CDR3 has 15 residues. Germline loops: CDR1 SGHRS, CDR2 YFSETQ. The CDR3, as DNA: TGCGCCAGCAGCGGGGGACAGACGAACACCGGGGAGCTGTTTTTT. This translates into CASSGGQTNTGELFF.

The rearrangement uses TRBV20-1 and TRBJ2-7; 10 bases line up with TRBD1. Trimming took 5 bases from V and 1 from J; bases not matched to a gene: 5. Germline lookup yields CDR1 DFQATT and CDR2 SNEGSKA (reference sequence). The CDR3 has 14 amino acids. The CDR3 protein is CSAVRDRGSYEQYF. In DNA form, the CDR3 reads TGCAGTGCTGTCCGGGACAGGGGTTCCTACGAGCAGTACTTC.

V gene TRBV24-1 combines with J gene TRBJ1-5, with D unclear. Germline V gene lookup returns CDR1 KGHDR and CDR2 SFDVKD. The V end lost 5 bases, the J end lost 0 bases, and 7 bases lay between the germline ends. The CDR3 totals 14 residues. CDR3 sequence (DNA): TGTGCCACCAGTGCGGGTTTTAGCAATCAGCCCCAGCATTTT. Encoded protein: CATSAGFSNQPQHF.

The chain uses TRBV30 and TRBJ2-7, with 8 positions matching TRBD2. The trim removed 2 bases at V and 9 bases at J, leaving 12 bases unmatched. There are 14 residues in the CDR3. CDR1 is GTSNPN, CDR2 SVGIG, per germline (reference sequence). The CDR3 loop reads CAWSPDRGGPGQYF. The CDR3, as DNA: TGTGCCTGGAGTCCCGACCGGGGGGGACCAGGGCAGTACTTC.

The chain combines TRBV5-6 with TRBJ2-5, with 9 bases fitting TRBD1. The CDR3 runs 13 residues. Germline CDR1 and CDR2: SGHDT and YYEEEE. V shed 4 bases and J 5 bases; nucleotides not matched to a gene: 3. CDR3 sequence reads: CASSQTGGETQYF. The CDR3 nucleotides are TGTGCCAGCAGCCAGACAGGGGGGGAGACCCAGTACTTC.